The present T cell receptor beta chain was sequenced within a study of blood T cells in healthy people across ages. The second PCR ran roughly 6 to 12 cycles with a sample-barcoded 5' primer and J-beta primers. TCRdb passed the 5' RACE reads through MiXCR, listing each CDR3 protein once. Of 700,000 to 800,000 distinct CDR3 sequences in the sample, about 42% were seen once. The junction had 5 bases not matched to a gene; V was cut back by 8 bases and J by 0 bases. There are 14 residues in the CDR3. Germline V gene data show CDR1 as PRHDT and CDR2 as FYEKMQ (reference sequence). The chain joins TRBV13 to TRBJ2-7; 9 nucleotides align to TRBD2. Sequenced input: blood. This TCR was sampled from a woman aged 60-70 years in good health. The CDR3 nucleotides read TGTGCCAGCGCCAGCGGGGGGAGCTCCTACGAGCAGTACTTC. Protein product: CASASGGSSYEQYF.